This is a list of T cell receptor beta chains from one sample in a study of blood T cell repertoires in COVID-19. TCRdb's copy holds only in-frame clones and misses some; the assay was immunoSEQ multiplex PCR. The sample has over 110,000 clones, about 79% seen once. The source material was peripheral blood. Source of these receptors: a man aged 55 to 70 with active or convalescent COVID-19. The CDR3 runs from the conserved cysteine through the conserved F or W. Fields, in order: clone size, J gene, V gene, D gene, CDR3 protein, CDR3 DNA. The D gene is left open where the match is weak. Expanded clones are given a class, and other clones once, few, many or no size at all.

.	TRBJ2-2	TRBV5-6	TRBD2	CASSLTGRAPGELFF	TGTGCCAGCAGCTTGACCGGGAGGGCCCCCGGGGAGCTGTTTTTT
few	TRBJ1-2	TRBV4-1	.	CASSQSAGASLNYGYTF	TGCGCCAGCAGCCAATCGGCAGGGGCCTCACTTAACTATGGCTACACCTTC
once	TRBJ1-4	TRBV7-9	.	CASSLGQSNEKLFF	TGTGCCAGCAGCTTAGGACAGTCGAATGAAAAACTGTTTTTT
.	TRBJ1-2	TRBV15	.	CATSPDRLPATLDYGYTF	TGTGCCACCAGTCCTGATCGCCTCCCAGCCACCCTAGACTATGGCTACACCTTC
.	TRBJ2-1	TRBV7-9	.	CASSFSGEQFF	TGTGCCAGCAGCTTTAGTGGTGAGCAGTTCTTC
.	TRBJ2-7	TRBV2	.	CASRAQYSGEQYF	TGTGCCAGCCGGGCCCAGTACAGCGGCGAGCAGTACTTC
few	TRBJ1-4	TRBV30	.	CAWSRDSREKLFF	TGTGCCTGGAGCCGGGACTCTCGGGAAAAACTGTTTTTT
.	TRBJ2-1	TRBV27	TRBD2	CASSPGPGLALNEQFF	TGTGCCAGCAGCCCAGGACCGGGACTAGCGTTAAATGAGCAGTTCTTC
.	TRBJ2-7	TRBV7-2	.	CASSLSQGYEQYF	TGTGCCAGCAGCCTCAGTCAGGGTTACGAGCAGTACTTC
.	TRBJ1-1	TRBV27	.	CASSSGQRNTEAFF	TGTGCCAGCAGTTCAGGACAGAGAAACACTGAAGCTTTCTTT
.	TRBJ1-2	TRBV29-1	.	CSVVEGIYGYTF	TGCAGCGTTGTGGAGGGGATCTATGGCTACACCTTC
.	TRBJ1-6	TRBV2	.	CASSTQGMFSPLHF	TGTGCCAGCAGCACACAGGGCATGTTTTCACCCCTCCACTTT
.	TRBJ1-2	TRBV19	TRBD1	CASRQGAYGYTF	TGTGCCAGTAGACAGGGGGCTTATGGCTACACCTTC
.	TRBJ1-5	TRBV19	.	CASSIGGAGDSNQPQHF	TGTGCCAGTAGTATAGGAGGGGCGGGAGATAGCAATCAGCCCCAGCATTTT
.	TRBJ1-1	TRBV5-1	TRBD1	CASSSPQGAPTEAFF	TGCGCCAGCAGCTCCCCACAGGGGGCGCCCACTGAAGCTTTCTTT
.	TRBJ2-1	TRBV4-1	TRBD1	CASRPWDRDTNEQFF	TGCGCCAGCCGGCCCTGGGACAGGGATACCAATGAGCAGTTCTTC
.	TRBJ1-3	TRBV27	.	CASSISAGVGNTIYF	TGTGCCAGCAGCATATCAGCGGGGGTCGGAAACACCATATATTTT
.	TRBJ1-2	TRBV6-5	TRBD1	CASEPRTGHIYGYTF	TGTGCCAGCGAACCTAGGACAGGGCATATCTATGGCTACACCTTC
.	TRBJ1-4	TRBV5-1	.	CASSLARGTNEKLFF	TGCGCCAGCAGCTTGGCGAGGGGGACTAATGAAAAACTGTTTTTT
.	TRBJ2-3	TRBV2	TRBD2	CASSERGLALGQYF	TGTGCCAGCAGTGAAAGGGGACTAGCCCTGGGTCAGTATTTT
few	TRBJ1-6	TRBV28	TRBD1	CASSGGDRANSPLHF	TGTGCCAGCAGTGGAGGGGACAGGGCAAATTCACCCCTCCACTTT
.	TRBJ2-5	TRBV6-5	TRBD2	CASSQTLAGVETQYF	TGTGCCAGCAGCCAAACCCTAGCGGGGGTAGAGACCCAGTACTTC
.	TRBJ1-2	TRBV18	TRBD1	CASSPGSRDRAYGYTF	TGTGCCAGCTCACCAGGCAGTCGGGACAGGGCCTATGGCTACACCTTC
.	TRBJ1-1	TRBV18	.	CASSLQSNTEAFF	TGTGCCAGCTCCCTTCAGTCGAACACTGAAGCTTTCTTT
once	TRBJ2-7	TRBV18	TRBD1	CASSRGTAYEQYF	TGTGCCAGCTCACGAGGGACAGCCTACGAGCAGTACTTC
once	TRBJ1-5	TRBV19	TRBD1	CASSPRQGAGNQPQHF	TGTGCCAGTAGTCCCCGACAGGGGGCAGGCAATCAGCCCCAGCATTTT
.	TRBJ2-1	TRBV4-3	TRBD2	CASSQDSLAGETGEQFF	TGCGCCAGCAGCCAAGATAGTCTAGCGGGAGAAACGGGTGAGCAGTTCTTC
.	TRBJ2-1	TRBV5-5	.	CASSLGLSGGQFF	TGTGCCAGCAGCTTGGGTTTATCCGGAGGGCAGTTCTTC
.	TRBJ1-6	TRBV6-5	TRBD1	CASSRDRASGSPLHF	TGTGCCAGCAGTAGGGACAGGGCATCCGGTTCACCCCTCCACTTT
.	TRBJ1-1	TRBV11-3	.	CASSLLNTEAFF	TGTGCCAGCAGCTTACTAAACACTGAAGCTTTCTTT
.	TRBJ2-1	TRBV6-5	TRBD2	CASSSLTSGGRNEQFF	TGTGCCAGCAGTTCCTTAACTAGCGGGGGGCGGAATGAGCAGTTCTTC
.	TRBJ1-1	TRBV5-1	.	CASSFQLGGNTEAFF	TGCGCCAGCAGCTTCCAGCTGGGAGGGAACACTGAAGCTTTCTTT
few	TRBJ1-1	TRBV11-3	.	CASSPRGGTEAFF	TGTGCCAGCAGCCCAAGGGGCGGCACTGAAGCTTTCTTT
.	TRBJ1-2	TRBV19	.	CASSNQGLRAGYTF	TGTGCCAGTAGTAATCAGGGACTCCGGGCTGGCTACACCTTC
.	TRBJ1-5	TRBV27	TRBD1	CASKTGVQPQHF	TGTGCCAGCAAGACAGGGGTCCAGCCCCAGCATTTT
.	TRBJ2-2	TRBV4-1	TRBD2	CASSQVGLAGTGELFF	TGCGCCAGCAGCCAAGTGGGACTAGCGGGAACCGGGGAGCTGTTTTTT
.	TRBJ2-1	TRBV24-1	TRBD2	CATSDISGVRNEQFF	TGTGCCACCAGTGATATTAGCGGGGTGCGGAATGAGCAGTTCTTC
once	TRBJ1-2	TRBV7-9	.	CASSFKGGNYGYTF	TGTGCCAGCAGCTTTAAAGGAGGGAACTATGGCTACACCTTC
.	TRBJ2-1	TRBV7-2	TRBD1	CASSLMGTGGNEQFF	TGTGCCAGCAGCTTAATGGGGACAGGGGGCAATGAGCAGTTCTTC
.	TRBJ1-2	TRBV6-2/TRBV6-3	TRBD1	CASSRGQGFYGYTF	TGTGCCAGCAGCAGGGGACAGGGCTTCTATGGCTACACCTTC
.	TRBJ2-5	TRBV7-2	.	CASSLGSPTGGTQYF	TGTGCCAGCAGCTTAGGGAGTCCCACCGGAGGGACCCAGTACTTC
.	TRBJ1-3	TRBV30	.	CAWSNRRGYSGNTIYF	TGTGCCTGGAGCAACCGCAGGGGCTACTCTGGAAACACCATATATTTT
.	TRBJ1-1	TRBV4-3	.	CASSQGSSSNTEAFF	TGCGCCAGCAGCCAAGGGAGCAGTTCGAACACTGAAGCTTTCTTT
.	TRBJ2-5	TRBV10-1	TRBD1	CASSTGGNETQYF	TGCGCCAGCAGTACAGGGGGCAACGAGACCCAGTACTTC
.	TRBJ2-4	TRBV7-2	.	CASSLAWGPRDLAKNIQYF	TGTGCCAGCAGCTTAGCGTGGGGGCCCAGGGATCTAGCCAAAAACATTCAGTACTTC
few	TRBJ1-6	TRBV3-1/TRBV3-2	TRBD1	CASSSFGQGGNSPLHF	TGTGCCAGCAGCTCTTTCGGACAGGGCGGGAATTCACCCCTCCACTTT
.	TRBJ2-5	TRBV11-2	TRBD1	CASSLARGLLETQYF	TGTGCCAGCAGCTTAGCCAGGGGGCTGTTGGAGACCCAGTACTTC
.	TRBJ2-1	TRBV18	TRBD2	CASSAASGIYNEQFF	TGTGCCAGCTCCGCCGCTAGCGGGATTTACAATGAGCAGTTCTTC
.	TRBJ2-7	TRBV4-3	.	CASSQATASVYEQYF	TGCGCCAGCAGCCAAGCAACTGCCTCCGTCTACGAGCAGTACTTC
.	TRBJ1-6	TRBV7-9	.	CASTDSSLYPLHF	TGTGCCAGCACGGACAGTTCGTTATACCCCCTCCACTTT
.	TRBJ1-1	TRBV29-1	TRBD1	CSVTAGTVLTEAFF	TGCAGCGTCACCGCCGGGACAGTTCTCACTGAAGCTTTCTTT
.	TRBJ1-2	TRBV4-3	.	CASSQDSPGWAYGYTF	TGCGCCAGCAGCCAAGATTCTCCAGGGTGGGCCTATGGCTACACCTTC
.	TRBJ2-4	TRBV7-6	.	CASSRGTLLAKNIQYF	TGTGCCAGCAGCCGGGGGACGCTACTAGCCAAAAACATTCAGTACTTC
.	TRBJ2-5	TRBV4-3	TRBD1	CASSPRGLADMETQYF	TGCGCCAGCAGCCCTAGGGGGCTAGCAGATATGGAGACCCAGTACTTC
.	TRBJ2-3	TRBV23-1	TRBD2	CASSPGGRVQTDTQYF	TGCGCCAGCAGCCCCGGCGGGAGGGTTCAAACAGATACGCAGTATTTT
.	TRBJ2-5	TRBV6-5	TRBD1	CASTYWGTGTQETQYF	TGTGCCAGCACTTACTGGGGGACAGGGACCCAAGAGACCCAGTACTTC
.	TRBJ2-4	TRBV30	.	CAWSEGWGHDAKNIQYF	TGTGCCTGGAGTGAGGGCTGGGGGCACGACGCCAAAAACATTCAGTACTTC
.	TRBJ2-2	TRBV6-4	TRBD1	CASSGQANTGELFF	TGTGCCAGCAGCGGACAGGCGAACACCGGGGAGCTGTTTTTT
.	TRBJ1-1	TRBV5-1	.	CASTPPGTTNTEAFF	TGCGCCAGCACCCCTCCCGGGACAACGAACACTGAAGCTTTCTTT